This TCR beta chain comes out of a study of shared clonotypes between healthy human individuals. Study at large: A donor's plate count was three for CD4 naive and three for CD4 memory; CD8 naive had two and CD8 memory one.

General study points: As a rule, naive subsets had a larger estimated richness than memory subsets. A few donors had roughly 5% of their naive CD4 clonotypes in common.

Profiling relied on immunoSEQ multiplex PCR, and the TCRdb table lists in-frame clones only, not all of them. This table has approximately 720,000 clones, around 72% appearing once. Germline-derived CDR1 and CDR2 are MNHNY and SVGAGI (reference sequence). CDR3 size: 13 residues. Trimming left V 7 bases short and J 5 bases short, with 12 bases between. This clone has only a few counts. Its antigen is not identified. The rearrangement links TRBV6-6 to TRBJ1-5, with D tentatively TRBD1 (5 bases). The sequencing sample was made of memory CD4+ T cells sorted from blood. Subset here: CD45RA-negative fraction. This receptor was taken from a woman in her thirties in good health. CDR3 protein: CASMRGGDQPQHF. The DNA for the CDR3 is TGTGCCAGCATGAGGGGCGGGGATCAGCCCCAGCATTTT.